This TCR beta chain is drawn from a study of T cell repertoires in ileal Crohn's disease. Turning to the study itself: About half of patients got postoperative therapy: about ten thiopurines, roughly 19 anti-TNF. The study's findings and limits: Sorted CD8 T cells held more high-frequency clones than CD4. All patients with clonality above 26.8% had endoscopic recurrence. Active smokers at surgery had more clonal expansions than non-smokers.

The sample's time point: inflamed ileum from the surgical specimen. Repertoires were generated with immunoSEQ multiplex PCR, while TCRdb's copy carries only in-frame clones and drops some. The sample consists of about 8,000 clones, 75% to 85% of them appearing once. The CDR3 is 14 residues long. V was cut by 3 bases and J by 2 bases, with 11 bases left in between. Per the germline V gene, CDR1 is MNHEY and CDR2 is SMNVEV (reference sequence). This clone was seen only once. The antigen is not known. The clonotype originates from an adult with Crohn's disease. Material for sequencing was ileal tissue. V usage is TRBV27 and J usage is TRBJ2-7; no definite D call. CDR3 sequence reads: CASSFSSQTYEQYF. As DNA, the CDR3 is TGTGCCAGCAGTTTTTCCTCCCAGACCTACGAGCAGTACTTC.